This TCR beta chain was sequenced during a study of blood T cell repertoires in COVID-19. Study-wide background: Italy, Spain and the United States were the sources of the convalescent and acute COVID-19 samples. PBMCs, B-cell-depleted T cells, or T cells provided the cDNA or gDNA that made up the material.

Some clones are missing from TCRdb's copy, which holds only in-frame ones; the method was immunoSEQ multiplex PCR. Among about 440,000 clones listed, about 89% were seen once. Germline CDR1 reads SQVTM; CDR2 reads ANQGSEA. Trimming removed 7 bases from V and 0 bases from J, with 25 bases in between. This CDR3 contains 18 residues. This clone has just one count. The genes are TRBV29-1 and TRBJ2-4; maybe TRBD1 (5 bases). This clonotype was obtained from a woman aged 25 to 39 with acute or convalescent COVID-19. Sequenced input: peripheral blood. CDR3 bases: TGCAGCGCGGCGAGTGCTTTTAGCCCGGACATAGCCAAAAACATTCAGTACTTC. Translating it yields CSAASAFSPDIAKNIQYF.